This TCR beta chain was sequenced in a study of T cells after yellow fever vaccination. As to this clonotype: The junction departs from germline at one end; a sequencing error may be responsible.

CDR3 size: 12 residues. Germline V gene lookup returns CDR1 LGHNA and CDR2 YSLEER. MiXCR, applied by TCRdb to the 5' RACE reads, yields one record per CDR3 protein. In the table there are 550,000 or so distinct CDR3 sequences, 19% of which are singletons. This chain joins TRBV4-3 and TRBJ2-2; no definite D call. The source of this sequence is a man between 25 and 39 years old who received the YFV17D yellow fever vaccine. The sample was PBMCs, taken 15 days after the yellow fever booster vaccination. CDR3 sequence: CASSQATGELFF. CDR3 in DNA: TGTGCCAGCAGCCAGGCCACCGGGGAGCTGTTTTTT.